The 7 T cell receptor beta chains listed next were all sequenced from one sample in a study of spatial heterogeneity in lung cancer. A single record per CDR3 protein comes from TCRdb applying MiXCR to the 5' RACE reads. The table lists approximately 12,000 distinct CDR3 sequences, about 6.2% of them singletons. Time point in this sample: sample taken at primary tumor resection. Whole RNA came from tumor, nontumor lung or frozen PBMC and was sequenced without being sorted. Sequencing was performed on normal lung tissue next to the tumor, taken at surgery. The source is a male donor with early-stage non-small cell lung cancer.

There are many counts of this clonotype. This chain connects TRBV12-3 or TRBV12-4 to TRBJ2-7; D tentatively fits TRBD1 or TRBD2 (6 bases each). The CDR3 totals 14 residues. V lost 7 bases and J lost 0, with 13 bases in between. CDR3 DNA sequence: TGTGCCAGCAAGGGGGGCCCTAGCTCCTACGAGCAGTACTTC. Encoded protein: CASKGGPSSYEQYF.

This clonotype was seen at least ten times. This chain links TRBV10-1 with TRBJ2-7; D ambiguous. The germline gives CDR1 WNHNN, CDR2 SYGVQD (reference sequence). V lost 0 bases to trimming and J lost 2 bases, with 11 bases between them. This CDR3 comprises 15 residues. Written as DNA, the CDR3 is TGCGCCAGCAGTGAGTCGGGAACGAGTCCCTACGAGCAGTACTTC. This codes for CASSESGTSPYEQYF.

In this sample, this clonotype turned up many times. V gene TRBV20-1 combines with J gene TRBJ2-7, with 9 bases aligning to TRBD2. Germline V gene data show CDR1 as DFQATT and CDR2 as SNEGSKA (reference sequence). V gave up 3 bases and J gave up 7 bases; unmatched junction bases: 13. There are 15 residues in the CDR3. The CDR3 region has the DNA TGCAGTGCTAGGCCCCCGGCTAGCGGGGATTCAGAGCAGTACTTC. Its translation: CSARPPASGDSEQYF.

This clonotype was seen at least ten times. The chain couples TRBV7-2 to TRBJ1-6; 8 nucleotides align to TRBD1. The germline V gene has CDR1 SGHTA and CDR2 FQGNSA. Trimming cost V 5 bases and J 9 bases; bases outside gene matches: 6. The length of the CDR3 is 14 residues. The CDR3 reads CASSPGQVFSPLHF. The CDR3 DNA reads as TGTGCCAGCAGCCCGGGACAGGTCTTTTCACCCCTCCACTTT.

This clonotype has ten or more counts. V is TRBV5-1 and J is TRBJ1-2; D is uncertain. CDR3 length equals 13 residues. Germline V gene lookup returns CDR1 SGHRS and CDR2 YFSETQ. V lost 0 bases, J lost 2 bases, and 5 bases lay in between. CDR3 sequence: CASSLVRNYGYTF. The CDR3 DNA reads TGCGCCAGCAGCTTGGTACGGAACTATGGCTACACCTTC.

This clonotype has a count of ten or more. This chain links TRBV19 with TRBJ2-7; the match to TRBD2 covers 8 bases. Looked up from germline, CDR1 is LNHDA and CDR2 is SQIVND (reference sequence). The ends lost 4 bases at V and 2 bases at J; junction bases unmatched: 4. There are 14 residues in the CDR3. The CDR3 reads CASSTGGGPYEQYF. The CDR3, as DNA: TGTGCCAGTAGTACTGGCGGGGGGCCCTACGAGCAGTACTTC.

This clonotype was picked up many times. The chain recombines TRBV18 with TRBJ2-1; 7 bases align to TRBD1. From germline, CDR1 is KGHSH and CDR2 LQKENI. V lost 10 bases to trimming and J lost 9 bases; unmatched junction nucleotides: 9. This CDR3 contains 12 residues. CDR3 bases: TGTGCCATCCCGGACAGGAAAGGTGAGCAGTTCTTC. As protein: CAIPDRKGEQFF.